The rows below give T cell receptor beta chains drawn from one sample of a study of T cell repertoires in cytomegalovirus infection. TCRdb independently ran MiXCR on the reads; one entry per CDR3 protein. The sample lists about 490,000 distinct CDR3 sequences, about 11% seen once, with 10% to 13% in the top ten. Sequenced: PBMCs. These TCRs come from a human donor in good health (CMV status not recorded). Some clones in this sample may be carry-over from other donors' samples. The CDR3 runs from the conserved cysteine through the conserved F or W. Fields, in order: CDR3 protein, CDR3 DNA, V gene, D gene, clone size, CDR3 length, J gene. D genes are given only for firm matches. Not all rows give a size; the values are once, few, many and, for expanded clones, a class.

cdr3_aa: CASSDPGTSGYNEQFF; cdr3_nt: TGTGCCAGCAGTGACCCCGGGACTAGCGGATACAATGAGCAGTTCTTC; v_call: TRBV6-5; d_call: TRBD2; clone_size: .; cdr3_length: 16; j_call: TRBJ2-1
cdr3_aa: CASSPYRLAGPYEQYF; cdr3_nt: TGTGCCAGCAGCCCCTACAGACTAGCGGGACCCTACGAGCAGTACTTC; v_call: TRBV7-8; d_call: TRBD2; clone_size: many; cdr3_length: 16; j_call: TRBJ2-7
cdr3_aa: CATSGPEPRDSRLRGTQYF; cdr3_nt: TGTGCCACCAGTGGACCCGAGCCCAGGGACAGCCGCCTAAGAGGGACGCAGTATTTT; v_call: TRBV24-1; d_call: TRBD1; clone_size: .; cdr3_length: 19; j_call: TRBJ2-3
cdr3_aa: CASSPWLGRGRADTQYF; cdr3_nt: TGTGCCAGCAGCCCGTGGCTGGGGCGGGGGCGGGCAGATACGCAGTATTTT; v_call: TRBV5-4; d_call: .; clone_size: .; cdr3_length: 17; j_call: TRBJ2-3
cdr3_aa: CASSQVRDTLDSEQFF; cdr3_nt: TGCGCCAGCAGCCAAGTCCGGGACACTTTAGACAGTGAGCAGTTCTTC; v_call: TRBV4-1; d_call: .; clone_size: many; cdr3_length: 16; j_call: TRBJ2-1
cdr3_aa: CAISERADQETQYF; cdr3_nt: TGTGCCATCAGTGAAAGAGCGGACCAAGAGACCCAGTACTTC; v_call: TRBV10-3; d_call: .; clone_size: .; cdr3_length: 14; j_call: TRBJ2-5
cdr3_aa: CASSHGSDNEQFF; cdr3_nt: TGTGCCAGCAGCCACGGGTCCGACAATGAGCAGTTCTTC; v_call: TRBV7-3; d_call: .; clone_size: .; cdr3_length: 13; j_call: TRBJ2-1
cdr3_aa: CASSIGGIASYEQYF; cdr3_nt: TGTGCCAGCAGTATAGGGGGAATTGCGTCCTACGAGCAGTACTTC; v_call: TRBV12-3/TRBV12-4; d_call: .; clone_size: .; cdr3_length: 15; j_call: TRBJ2-7
cdr3_aa: CASSLARQFQETQYF; cdr3_nt: TGTGCCAGCAGCTTAGCGAGACAGTTCCAAGAGACCCAGTACTTC; v_call: TRBV7-2; d_call: .; clone_size: many; cdr3_length: 15; j_call: TRBJ2-5
cdr3_aa: CATSDRSGSQPQHF; cdr3_nt: TGTGCCACCAGTGACAGAAGCGGATCTCAGCCCCAGCATTTT; v_call: TRBV24-1; d_call: .; clone_size: .; cdr3_length: 14; j_call: TRBJ1-5
cdr3_aa: CASSSSGRGQGEQFF; cdr3_nt: TGTGCCAGCAGCAGTAGCGGGAGGGGTCAGGGTGAGCAGTTCTTC; v_call: TRBV7-3; d_call: TRBD2; clone_size: few; cdr3_length: 15; j_call: TRBJ2-1
cdr3_aa: CASSYSSWGEAFF; cdr3_nt: TGTGCCAGCAGTTACTCGAGTTGGGGTGAAGCTTTCTTT; v_call: TRBV6-5; d_call: .; clone_size: many; cdr3_length: 13; j_call: TRBJ1-1
cdr3_aa: CASSLGQGGETDTQYF; cdr3_nt: TGTGCCAGCTCACTGGGACAGGGTGGAGAAACAGATACGCAGTATTTT; v_call: TRBV18; d_call: TRBD1; clone_size: few; cdr3_length: 16; j_call: TRBJ2-3
cdr3_aa: CASSLETSGQGRGAFF; cdr3_nt: TGTGCCAGCAGCTTAGAAACCTCGGGACAGGGGAGAGGAGCTTTCTTT; v_call: TRBV7-8; d_call: TRBD1; clone_size: many; cdr3_length: 16; j_call: TRBJ1-1
cdr3_aa: CSVNREAGANVLTF; cdr3_nt: TGCAGCGTTAACAGGGAGGCAGGGGCCAACGTCCTGACTTTC; v_call: TRBV29-1; d_call: .; clone_size: few; cdr3_length: 14; j_call: TRBJ2-6
cdr3_aa: CSVVGLHLGNYGYTF; cdr3_nt: TGCAGCGTTGTGGGGCTCCACCTTGGAAACTATGGCTACACCTTC; v_call: TRBV29-1; d_call: .; clone_size: many; cdr3_length: 15; j_call: TRBJ1-2
cdr3_aa: CASSQGGPREQYF; cdr3_nt: TGTGCCAGCAGCCAGGGAGGGCCGAGGGAGCAGTACTTC; v_call: TRBV3-1; d_call: TRBD2; clone_size: few; cdr3_length: 13; j_call: TRBJ2-7
cdr3_aa: CASSLRDRGLGATEAFF; cdr3_nt: TGTGCCAGCAGCCTCCGGGACAGGGGGCTCGGGGCAACTGAAGCTTTCTTT; v_call: TRBV7-6; d_call: TRBD1; clone_size: many; cdr3_length: 17; j_call: TRBJ1-1
cdr3_aa: CASSSWTALTGELFF; cdr3_nt: TGTGCCAGCAGCTCTTGGACAGCCCTCACCGGGGAGCTGTTTTTT; v_call: TRBV7-9; d_call: .; clone_size: many; cdr3_length: 15; j_call: TRBJ2-2
cdr3_aa: CASSPAGPTAEAFF; cdr3_nt: TGTGCCAGCAGTCCCGCCGGCCCGACGGCTGAAGCTTTCTTT; v_call: TRBV6-5; d_call: .; clone_size: many; cdr3_length: 14; j_call: TRBJ1-1
cdr3_aa: CASLSRNLPGANVLTF; cdr3_nt: TGTGCCAGCCTGAGTCGGAATTTGCCTGGGGCCAACGTCCTGACTTTC; v_call: TRBV2; d_call: .; clone_size: .; cdr3_length: 16; j_call: TRBJ2-6
cdr3_aa: CATRVSRESEQFF; cdr3_nt: TGTGCCACCAGGGTCTCCAGGGAGAGTGAGCAGTTCTTC; v_call: TRBV24-1; d_call: .; clone_size: many; cdr3_length: 13; j_call: TRBJ2-1
cdr3_aa: CASSAGQGNDEQFF; cdr3_nt: TGTGCCAGCAGCGCGGGACAGGGTAACGATGAGCAGTTCTTC; v_call: TRBV7-9; d_call: TRBD1; clone_size: .; cdr3_length: 14; j_call: TRBJ2-1
cdr3_aa: CASSPDRDGEQFF; cdr3_nt: TGTGCCAGCTCCCCCGACAGGGACGGCGAGCAGTTCTTC; v_call: TRBV18; d_call: TRBD1; clone_size: many; cdr3_length: 13; j_call: TRBJ2-1
cdr3_aa: CAWTSLRVFDYGYTF; cdr3_nt: TGTGCCTGGACTTCACTGAGGGTGTTTGACTATGGCTACACCTTC; v_call: TRBV30; d_call: .; clone_size: few; cdr3_length: 15; j_call: TRBJ1-2
cdr3_aa: CSVNRITEAFF; cdr3_nt: TGCAGTGTTAACAGGATCACTGAAGCTTTCTTT; v_call: TRBV20-1; d_call: .; clone_size: few; cdr3_length: 11; j_call: TRBJ1-1
cdr3_aa: CASSEAFVVAGGNEQFF; cdr3_nt: TGTGCCAGCAGTGAAGCCTTCGTGGTAGCGGGAGGCAATGAGCAGTTCTTC; v_call: TRBV6-1; d_call: TRBD2; clone_size: .; cdr3_length: 17; j_call: TRBJ2-1
cdr3_aa: CASTHSSRRKNIQYF; cdr3_nt: TGTGCCAGCACCCACTCTAGCCGGCGAAAAAACATTCAGTACTTC; v_call: TRBV28; d_call: .; clone_size: .; cdr3_length: 15; j_call: TRBJ2-4
cdr3_aa: CASSSVQGAEAFF; cdr3_nt: TGTGCCAGCAGCTCCGTACAGGGGGCTGAAGCTTTCTTT; v_call: TRBV7-3; d_call: TRBD1; clone_size: few; cdr3_length: 13; j_call: TRBJ1-1
cdr3_aa: CASSAGHGYTF; cdr3_nt: TGCGCCAGCAGTGCGGGGCACGGCTACACCTTC; v_call: TRBV23-1; d_call: .; clone_size: .; cdr3_length: 11; j_call: TRBJ1-2
cdr3_aa: CASSPDFSSYEQYF; cdr3_nt: TGTGCCAGCAGCCCTGATTTTAGCTCCTACGAGCAGTACTTC; v_call: TRBV7-6; d_call: .; clone_size: many; cdr3_length: 14; j_call: TRBJ2-7
cdr3_aa: CASSRTSVVTGELFF; cdr3_nt: TGTGCCAGCAGCCGGACTAGCGTGGTAACCGGGGAGCTGTTTTTT; v_call: TRBV7-6; d_call: TRBD2; clone_size: many; cdr3_length: 15; j_call: TRBJ2-2
cdr3_aa: CASSSINRQGIAKNIQYF; cdr3_nt: TGTGCCAGCAGCTCAATAAACCGACAGGGGATAGCCAAAAACATTCAGTACTTC; v_call: TRBV7-9; d_call: TRBD1; clone_size: many; cdr3_length: 18; j_call: TRBJ2-4
cdr3_aa: CASSYWSRNYEQYF; cdr3_nt: TGTGCCAGCAGCTACTGGTCGAGGAACTACGAGCAGTACTTC; v_call: TRBV5-4; d_call: .; clone_size: .; cdr3_length: 14; j_call: TRBJ2-7
cdr3_aa: CASSGGGTKDEKLFF; cdr3_nt: TGTGCCAGCAGCGGCGGGGGGACAAAGGACGAAAAACTGTTTTTT; v_call: TRBV7-8; d_call: .; clone_size: .; cdr3_length: 15; j_call: TRBJ1-4
cdr3_aa: CASSRQGSNQPQHF; cdr3_nt: TGTGCCAGCAGTCGACAGGGGTCCAATCAGCCCCAGCATTTT; v_call: TRBV12-3/TRBV12-4; d_call: TRBD1; clone_size: many; cdr3_length: 14; j_call: TRBJ1-5
cdr3_aa: CASRWEMAAYEQYF; cdr3_nt: TGTGCCAGCAGGTGGGAAATGGCCGCCTACGAGCAGTACTTC; v_call: TRBV2; d_call: .; clone_size: many; cdr3_length: 14; j_call: TRBJ2-7
cdr3_aa: CSVEGQADSYEQYF; cdr3_nt: TGCAGCGTTGAAGGACAGGCCGACTCCTACGAGCAGTACTTC; v_call: TRBV29-1; d_call: .; clone_size: .; cdr3_length: 14; j_call: TRBJ2-7
cdr3_aa: CASSPGTGTTDTQYF; cdr3_nt: TGTGCCAGCTCACCCGGGACAGGCACCACAGATACGCAGTATTTT; v_call: TRBV18; d_call: TRBD1; clone_size: .; cdr3_length: 15; j_call: TRBJ2-3
cdr3_aa: CASSFPGSNTEAFF; cdr3_nt: TGTGCCAGCAGCTTTCCCGGGTCGAACACTGAAGCTTTCTTT; v_call: TRBV7-9; d_call: .; clone_size: many; cdr3_length: 14; j_call: TRBJ1-1
cdr3_aa: CASSPGVRPQHF; cdr3_nt: TGTGCCAGCTCACCAGGGGTACGGCCCCAGCATTTT; v_call: TRBV18; d_call: .; clone_size: few; cdr3_length: 12; j_call: TRBJ1-5
cdr3_aa: CASEPTSGAAETQYF; cdr3_nt: TGTGCCAGCGAACCGACTAGCGGGGCGGCCGAGACCCAGTACTTC; v_call: TRBV19; d_call: TRBD2; clone_size: few; cdr3_length: 15; j_call: TRBJ2-5
cdr3_aa: CASSLPRAPPGYEQYF; cdr3_nt: TGTGCCAGCAGCTTACCTCGGGCCCCGCCGGGGTACGAGCAGTACTTC; v_call: TRBV7-8; d_call: .; clone_size: many; cdr3_length: 16; j_call: TRBJ2-7
cdr3_aa: CASSLLAIPVSSYNEQFF; cdr3_nt: TGTGCCAGCAGTCTGCTAGCGATCCCCGTAAGCTCCTACAATGAGCAGTTCTTC; v_call: TRBV2; d_call: .; clone_size: many; cdr3_length: 18; j_call: TRBJ2-1
cdr3_aa: CASSQEIWTGVNEKLFF; cdr3_nt: TGTGCCAGCAGCCAAGAAATTTGGACAGGGGTTAATGAAAAACTGTTTTTT; v_call: TRBV4-2; d_call: TRBD1; clone_size: .; cdr3_length: 17; j_call: TRBJ1-4
cdr3_aa: CASSSAPGWINEQFF; cdr3_nt: TGTGCTAGCAGCTCCGCTCCGGGTTGGATCAATGAGCAGTTCTTC; v_call: TRBV7-7; d_call: .; clone_size: many; cdr3_length: 15; j_call: TRBJ2-1
cdr3_aa: CASSLSGRGRSAGELFF; cdr3_nt: TGTGCCAGCAGTTTAAGTGGCAGGGGGCGATCAGCAGGGGAGCTGTTTTTT; v_call: TRBV27; d_call: TRBD1; clone_size: many; cdr3_length: 17; j_call: TRBJ2-2
cdr3_aa: CASSPDSRMNTEAFF; cdr3_nt: TGCGCCAGCAGTCCCGACTCAAGAATGAACACTGAAGCTTTCTTT; v_call: TRBV23-1; d_call: .; clone_size: .; cdr3_length: 15; j_call: TRBJ1-1
cdr3_aa: CSGILAGVLEQYF; cdr3_nt: TGCAGCGGCATATTGGCCGGAGTGCTCGAGCAGTACTTC; v_call: TRBV29-1; d_call: .; clone_size: .; cdr3_length: 13; j_call: TRBJ2-7
cdr3_aa: CSARGRGGGSISGELFF; cdr3_nt: TGCAGTGCTAGAGGAAGAGGAGGCGGGAGTATATCCGGGGAGCTGTTTTTT; v_call: TRBV20-1; d_call: TRBD2; clone_size: many; cdr3_length: 17; j_call: TRBJ2-2
cdr3_aa: CASSLLGTNEKLFF; cdr3_nt: TGTGCCAGCAGTTTACTGGGGACTAATGAAAAACTGTTTTTT; v_call: TRBV12-3/TRBV12-4; d_call: .; clone_size: many; cdr3_length: 14; j_call: TRBJ1-4
cdr3_aa: CAISEASNTEAFF; cdr3_nt: TGTGCCATCAGTGAGGCCTCCAACACTGAAGCTTTCTTT; v_call: TRBV10-3; d_call: .; clone_size: few; cdr3_length: 13; j_call: TRBJ1-1
cdr3_aa: CASSPYTEAFF; cdr3_nt: TGTGCCAGCAGTCCCTACACTGAAGCTTTCTTT; v_call: TRBV6-6; d_call: .; clone_size: many; cdr3_length: 11; j_call: TRBJ1-1
cdr3_aa: CSGQGRGETQYF; cdr3_nt: TGCAGCGGGCAGGGGAGAGGGGAGACCCAGTACTTC; v_call: TRBV29-1; d_call: .; clone_size: few; cdr3_length: 12; j_call: TRBJ2-5